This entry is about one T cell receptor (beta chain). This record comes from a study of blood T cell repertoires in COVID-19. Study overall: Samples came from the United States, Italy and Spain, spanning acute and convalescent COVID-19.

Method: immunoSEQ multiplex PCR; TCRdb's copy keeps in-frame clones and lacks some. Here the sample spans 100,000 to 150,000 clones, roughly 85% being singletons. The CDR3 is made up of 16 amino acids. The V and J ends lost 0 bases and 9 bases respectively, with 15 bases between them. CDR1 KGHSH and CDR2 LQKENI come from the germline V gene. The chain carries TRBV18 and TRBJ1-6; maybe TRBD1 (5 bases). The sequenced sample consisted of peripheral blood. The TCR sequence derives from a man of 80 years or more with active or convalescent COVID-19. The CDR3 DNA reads TGTGCCAGCTCACCACCGCGGCAGGGCCGGGTTTCACCCCTCCACTTT. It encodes CASSPPRQGRVSPLHF.